The 8 T cell receptor beta chains reported below all come from one sample, sequenced in a study of blood T cell repertoires in COVID-19. Measured with immunoSEQ multiplex PCR; TCRdb has only the in-frame clones, and not every one. Seen here are 120,000 or so clones, less than 75% observed once, and the top ten hold approximately 0.86%. Sequenced material: peripheral blood. These receptors were collected from a human donor with acute or convalescent COVID-19. The donor label of this sample is uncertain.

This clone has a handful of counts. The chain has TRBV5-5 and TRBJ1-1, with D unresolved. Between the trimmed V and J ends, which lost 4 bases and 1 base, there was a span of 14 bases. The CDR3 length is 15 residues. The germline V gene has CDR1 SGHKS and CDR2 YYEKEE (reference sequence). For the CDR3, the DNA is TGTGCCAGCAGCCGGTTGGGCAGGCCGAACACTGAAGCTTTCTTT. As protein: CASSRLGRPNTEAFF.

This chain links TRBV2 with TRBJ2-3; no reliable D call. This CDR3 is 15 amino acids long. The V end was cut by 5 bases, the J end by 0 bases, with 12 bases between. The germline gives CDR1 SNHLY, CDR2 FYNNEI. The CDR3 DNA follows: TGTGCCAGCAGTCCATCCCTAATAAGCACAGATACGCAGTATTTT. It encodes CASSPSLISTDTQYF.

The gene calls are TRBV27 and TRBJ1-5, with a weak D call TRBD1 (6 bases). This CDR3 comprises 14 residues. The germline V and J ends were trimmed by 5 bases and 11 bases, with 19 bases remaining between them. Germline-derived CDR1 and CDR2 are MNHEY and SMNVEV (reference sequence). CDR3 in amino acids: CASSMADSPQAQHF. The CDR3 DNA reads as TGTGCCAGCAGTATGGCGGACAGCCCCCAGGCCCAGCATTTT.

The sample holds a few counts of this clone. The chain links TRBV2 to TRBJ2-1, with a weak D call TRBD2 (5 bases). Germline V CDR1 and CDR2: SNHLY, FYNNEI. The CDR3 runs 14 residues. V was clipped by 5 bases and J by 1 base, with 9 bases between them. This CDR3 is CASSTGRSYNEQFF. In DNA form, the CDR3 reads TGTGCCAGCAGTACGGGGAGATCCTACAATGAGCAGTTCTTC.

The rearrangement joins TRBV7-2 to TRBJ1-3, with D perhaps matching TRBD1 (5 bases). Germline values: CDR1 SGHTA, CDR2 FQGNSA. V gave up 4 bases and J gave up 0 bases, with 16 bases separating them. The CDR3 runs 17 residues. In nucleotides, the CDR3 is TGTGCCAGCAGCTGGGGACTGACTAAGAGCTCTGGAAACACCATATATTTT. Its translation is CASSWGLTKSSGNTIYF.

The CDR3 coding sequence is TGTGCCACCAGCAGAGATATCCAATCCAGGGCTAACTATGGCTACACCTTC. This codes for CATSRDIQSRANYGYTF. The V and J genes are TRBV15 and TRBJ1-2, with D possibly being TRBD1 (5 bases). Germline-derived CDR1 and CDR2 are LNHNV and YYDKDF (reference sequence). V was cut by 0 bases and J by 0 bases, with 14 bases left in between. This CDR3 spans 17 amino acids.

V gene TRBV2 combines with J gene TRBJ2-7; D might be TRBD1 (5 bases). CDR1 is SNHLY, CDR2 FYNNEI, per germline. V lost 2 bases, J lost 2 bases, and 13 bases lay in between. The CDR3 is made up of 15 amino acids. For the CDR3, the DNA is TGTGCCAGCAGTGAACCCCTCCAGGGCACCTACGAGCAGTACGTC. This gives the protein CASSEPLQGTYEQYV.

V is TRBV10-1 and J is TRBJ2-3; perhaps TRBD1 as D (6 bases). Germline values: CDR1 WNHNN, CDR2 SYGVQD (reference sequence). The CDR3 is made up of 13 amino acids. V lost 0 bases to trimming and J lost 7 bases, with 8 bases between them. The CDR3 DNA reads as TGCGCCAGCAGTGAGTCTACAGGGTATACGCAGTATTTT. It is translated as CASSESTGYTQYF.